The rows below give T cell receptor beta chains drawn from one sample of a study of blood T cell repertoires in COVID-19. The method was immunoSEQ multiplex PCR; TCRdb's version includes in-frame clones alone and lacks a portion of them. The table has about 110,000 clones, approximately 85% seen once; the top ten hold approximately 2.5%. What was sequenced was peripheral blood. These receptors all stem from a human donor in a cohort sampled during active COVID-19. Both conserved end residues are trimmed from each CDR3. Each record gives: V gene, J gene, CDR3 protein.

V gene: TRBV6-6
J gene: TRBJ2-3
CDR3 protein: ASTTGSITQY

V gene: TRBV7-3
J gene: TRBJ1-1
CDR3 protein: ASSLTGSTEAF

V gene: TRBV19
J gene: TRBJ2-7
CDR3 protein: ASSMSTVYEQY

V gene: TRBV7-9
J gene: TRBJ2-2
CDR3 protein: ASSRDSLTGELF

V gene: TRBV2
J gene: TRBJ1-2
CDR3 protein: ASSPGLRDGYT

V gene: TRBV6-6
J gene: TRBJ1-1
CDR3 protein: ASSPWYHRGKTSNTEAF

V gene: TRBV9
J gene: TRBJ1-2
CDR3 protein: ASSVGEGTVYGYT

V gene: TRBV6-5
J gene: TRBJ1-2
CDR3 protein: ASSRQERYGYT

V gene: TRBV12-3/TRBV12-4
J gene: TRBJ2-7
CDR3 protein: ASSLALFQQY

V gene: TRBV7-2
J gene: TRBJ2-1
CDR3 protein: ASSLWGALAANEQF